This T cell receptor beta chain was documented in a study of blood T cell repertoires in COVID-19. Whole-study context: Acute-phase and convalescent COVID-19 samples originated in the United States, Italy and Spain. PBMCs, B-cell-depleted T cells, or T cells were the source of the cDNA or gDNA that made up the material.

Per the original methods: Amplification of reference gene primers was used by the study to estimate nucleated cell counts. Here immunoSEQ multiplex PCR was the method, and the copy in TCRdb shows in-frame clones only, minus some. That table furnishes V, J and clone size, whereas the DNA furnished D and trimming. Among about 400,000 clones listed, more than 85% were seen once. This sequence originates from a woman aged 25 to 39 with acute or convalescent COVID-19. Sequencing used peripheral blood.

In DNA form, the CDR3 reads TGCGCCAGCAGCCAAGTCCGATGGCAGGGGAAACAAGAGACCCAGTACTTC. This codes for CASSQVRWQGKQETQYF. This chain joins TRBV4-1 and TRBJ2-5, with a weak D call TRBD1 (6 bases). Germline V gene lookup returns CDR1 MGHRA and CDR2 YSYEKL. The CDR3 is made up of 17 amino acids. Trimming took off 1 base at V and 2 bases at J, with 17 bases between the two ends.